A single T cell receptor beta chain is shown here with its context. Its antigen is not identified. Documented treatment: approximately nine-day PBMC culture with coronavirus spike peptide pools or control peptides (ViraFEST assay). Positive PCR results dated from March to December 2020, before the US Alpha, Beta and Delta variants. This sample stems from a study of vaccination and CD4 T cells after COVID-19. Study information: Collection of post-COVID samples occurred a median around 96 days after diagnosis, spanning a range of 35 to 161. Control cultures, each given a CEFX pool, an HIV-1 Nef pool, or no peptide, were included. Study-wide findings and caveats: Looking at convalescent patients, a median around 84% of reactive clones were present only post-vaccination.

CD4+ T cells that had been cultured provided DNA sequenced with the Oncomine TCR Beta short-read assay. TCRdb analysed the PCR reads with MiXCR anew, one entry per CDR3 protein. The top ten clones hold about 22% of a sample with more than 9,000 distinct CDR3 sequences, around two fifths of them seen once. The sequence was obtained from a human donor with COVID-19. Specimen: cultured CD4+ T cells from blood.

CDR3 coding DNA: TGTGCCAGCAGTCCCGACAGGGGAGAGTTCTACGAGCAGTACTTC. Translating it yields CASSPDRGEFYEQYF. The chain joins TRBV5-4 to TRBJ2-7, with 8 bases fitting TRBD1. CDR1 SGHNT and CDR2 YYREEE come from the germline V gene (reference sequence). Germline trimming cut 5 bases from V and 3 bases from J; bases unmatched to any gene: 10. This CDR3 region has 15 residues. Full variable domain (rest looked up from reference TRBV5-4 and TRBJ2-7): ETGVTQSPTHLIKTRGQQVTLRCSSQSGHNTVSWYQQALGQGPQFIFQYYREEENGRGNFPPRFSGLQFPNYSSELNVNALELDDSALYLCASSPDRGEFYEQYFGPGTRLTVT.